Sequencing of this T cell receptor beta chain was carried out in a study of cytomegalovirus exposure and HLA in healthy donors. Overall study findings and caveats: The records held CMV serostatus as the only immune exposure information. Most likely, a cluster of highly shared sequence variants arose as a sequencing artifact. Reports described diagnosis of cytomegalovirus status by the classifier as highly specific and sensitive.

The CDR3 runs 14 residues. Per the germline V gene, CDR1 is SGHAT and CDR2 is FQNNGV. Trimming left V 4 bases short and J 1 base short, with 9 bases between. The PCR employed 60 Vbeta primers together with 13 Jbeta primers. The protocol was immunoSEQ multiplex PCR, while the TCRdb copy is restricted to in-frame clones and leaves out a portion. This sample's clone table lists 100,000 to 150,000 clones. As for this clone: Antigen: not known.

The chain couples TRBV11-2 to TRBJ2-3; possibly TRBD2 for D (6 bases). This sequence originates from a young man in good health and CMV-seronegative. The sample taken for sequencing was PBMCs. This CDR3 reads CASSSGLRTDTQYF. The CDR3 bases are TGTGCCAGCAGCTCCGGACTACGCACAGATACGCAGTATTTT.